This T cell receptor (beta chain) was identified during a study of CD8+CD57+ T cells in acquired aplastic anemia. Study summary: The average for DNA from sorted CD4+ and CD8+ cells was roughly 3 ug. Whole-study findings and limits: Shared by patients and controls, approximately 28 CD8+ CDR3s were abundant in patients.

This CDR3 is 15 amino acids long. Trimming cost V 2 bases and J 12 bases; bases outside gene matches: 15. Germline CDR1 reads SGDLS; CDR2 reads YYNGEE. About this clonotype: Its antigen remains unknown.

CDR3 and TCR beta VDJ profiling relied on genomic DNA as the template. Each CDR3 protein gets one entry after TCRdb re-called the reads with MiXCR. The sample records a few hundred thousand distinct CDR3 sequences, 82% being singletons. Patients picked for sequencing had shown CD8+CD57+ cell expansion detected by flow cytometry. This receptor was taken from a human donor with aplastic anemia. The chain combines TRBV9 with TRBJ1-2, with 8 bases aligning to TRBD1. The sample taken for sequencing was sorted CD4+, CD8+, or CD8+CD57+ T cells (not recorded which) from PBMCs. This chain's CDR3 is CASSVGTGDQETHTF. DNA of the CDR3: TGTGCCAGCAGCGTCGGGACAGGCGATCAAGAGACCCACACCTTC.